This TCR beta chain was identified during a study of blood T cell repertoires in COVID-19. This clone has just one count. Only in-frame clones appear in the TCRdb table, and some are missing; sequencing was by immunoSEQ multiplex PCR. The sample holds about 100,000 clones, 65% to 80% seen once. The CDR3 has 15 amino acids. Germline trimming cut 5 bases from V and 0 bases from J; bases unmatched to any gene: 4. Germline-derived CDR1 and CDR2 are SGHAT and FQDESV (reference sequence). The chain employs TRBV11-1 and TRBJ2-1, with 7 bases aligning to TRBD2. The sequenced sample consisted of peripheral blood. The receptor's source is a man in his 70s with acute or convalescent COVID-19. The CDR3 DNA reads TGTGCCAGCAGCCTCCTAGCGGTCTCCTACAATGAGCAGTTCTTC. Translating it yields CASSLLAVSYNEQFF.